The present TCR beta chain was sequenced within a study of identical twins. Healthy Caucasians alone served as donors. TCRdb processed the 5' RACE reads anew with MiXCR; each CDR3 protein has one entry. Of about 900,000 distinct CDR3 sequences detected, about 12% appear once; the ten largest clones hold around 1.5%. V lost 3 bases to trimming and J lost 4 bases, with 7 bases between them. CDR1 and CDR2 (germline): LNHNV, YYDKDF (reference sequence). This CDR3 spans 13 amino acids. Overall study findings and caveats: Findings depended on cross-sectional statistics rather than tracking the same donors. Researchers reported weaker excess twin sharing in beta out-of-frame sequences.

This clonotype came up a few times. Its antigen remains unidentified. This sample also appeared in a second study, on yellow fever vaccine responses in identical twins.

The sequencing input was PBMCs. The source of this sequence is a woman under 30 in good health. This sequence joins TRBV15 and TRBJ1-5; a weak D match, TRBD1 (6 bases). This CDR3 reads CATSRDRNQPQHF. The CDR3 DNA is TGTGCCACCAGCAGGGACAGAAATCAGCCCCAGCATTTT.